This is a list of T cell receptor beta chains from one sample in a study of regulatory T cells in long-lasting Graves disease. Via MiXCR, TCRdb re-called the multiplex PCR reads, giving one row per CDR3 protein. Among about 400,000 distinct CDR3 sequences listed, less than 25% were seen once. The specimen comprised peripheral blood mononuclear cells (PBMCs), sampled when the disease was refractory, from a patient treated with antithyroid drugs. Every receptor here comes from a female donor with Graves disease. Each CDR3 is given with its conserved first and last residue. The order of the fields is J gene, D gene, clone size, V gene, CDR3 protein, CDR3 DNA. D genes are given only for firm matches. Where a row states a size, it is once, few, many or the class of an expanded clone; other rows omit it.

J gene: TRBJ1-3; D gene: .; clone size: .; V gene: TRBV12-3/TRBV12-4; CDR3 protein: CASSGGNSGNTIYF; CDR3 DNA: TGTGCCAGCAGTGGTGGGAACTCTGGAAACACCATATATTTT
J gene: TRBJ2-5; D gene: .; clone size: .; V gene: TRBV28; CDR3 protein: CASSSSTTRYF; CDR3 DNA: TGTGCCAGCAGCTCATCCACGACCCGGTACTTC
J gene: TRBJ2-7; D gene: .; clone size: many; V gene: TRBV28; CDR3 protein: CASSFRAPHEQYF; CDR3 DNA: TGTGCCAGCAGTTTTCGAGCCCCCCACGAGCAGTACTTC
J gene: TRBJ1-2; D gene: .; clone size: .; V gene: TRBV29-1; CDR3 protein: CSANAGTDYGYTF; CDR3 DNA: TGCAGCGCAAACGCCGGGACGGACTATGGCTACACCTTC
J gene: TRBJ2-2; D gene: .; clone size: few; V gene: TRBV10-3; CDR3 protein: CATREGVPGELFF; CDR3 DNA: TGTGCCACACGGGAAGGCGTCCCCGGGGAGCTGTTTTTT
J gene: TRBJ1-1; D gene: .; clone size: few; V gene: TRBV20-1; CDR3 protein: CSARGGGGEAFF; CDR3 DNA: TGCAGTGCTAGAGGGGGGGGGGGTGAAGCTTTCTTT
J gene: TRBJ1-6; D gene: TRBD1; clone size: many; V gene: TRBV7-2; CDR3 protein: CASSFPGTENSPLHF; CDR3 DNA: TGTGCCAGCAGCTTTCCCGGGACAGAGAATTCACCCCTCCACTTT
J gene: TRBJ2-7; D gene: .; clone size: many; V gene: TRBV28; CDR3 protein: CASSLSRAEQYF; CDR3 DNA: TGTGCCAGCAGTTTAAGCCGGGCCGAGCAGTACTTC
J gene: TRBJ2-3; D gene: TRBD2; clone size: .; V gene: TRBV6-2/TRBV6-3; CDR3 protein: CASTSLARLTDTQYF; CDR3 DNA: TGTGCCAGCACATCACTAGCGAGACTTACAGATACGCAGTATTTT
J gene: TRBJ2-2; D gene: .; clone size: .; V gene: TRBV20-1; CDR3 protein: CSARDYAVSGGDTGELFF; CDR3 DNA: TGCAGTGCTAGAGATTACGCGGTTTCCGGGGGAGACACCGGGGAGCTGTTTTTT
J gene: TRBJ1-5; D gene: .; clone size: many; V gene: TRBV7-8; CDR3 protein: CASSLGRPGISNQPQHF; CDR3 DNA: TGTGCCAGCAGCTTAGGACGGCCAGGAATTAGCAATCAGCCCCAGCATTTT
J gene: TRBJ1-6; D gene: .; clone size: few; V gene: TRBV20-1; CDR3 protein: CSARPPVAPAVSPLHF; CDR3 DNA: TGCAGTGCTAGACCCCCGGTTGCACCCGCGGTTTCACCCCTCCACTTT
J gene: TRBJ1-5; D gene: .; clone size: .; V gene: TRBV18; CDR3 protein: CASSPGGSGNQPQHF; CDR3 DNA: TGTGCCAGCTCACCAGGGGGCTCCGGCAATCAGCCCCAGCATTTT
J gene: TRBJ2-7; D gene: TRBD2; clone size: .; V gene: TRBV7-2; CDR3 protein: CACSGTSGTSGYEQYF; CDR3 DNA: TGTGCCTGCAGCGGGACTAGCGGGACCAGCGGGTACGAGCAGTACTTC
J gene: TRBJ1-6; D gene: .; clone size: .; V gene: TRBV18; CDR3 protein: CASSDRTGNSPLHF; CDR3 DNA: TGTGCCAGCTCCGATCGGACGGGTAATTCACCCCTCCACTTT
J gene: TRBJ2-2; D gene: .; clone size: .; V gene: TRBV6-1; CDR3 protein: CASGLGVLNTGELFF; CDR3 DNA: TGTGCCAGCGGCCTGGGGGTATTGAACACCGGGGAGCTGTTTTTT
J gene: TRBJ1-1; D gene: TRBD1; clone size: many; V gene: TRBV28; CDR3 protein: CATVGGTKNTEAFF; CDR3 DNA: TGTGCCACCGTAGGGGGCACTAAGAACACTGAAGCTTTCTTT
J gene: TRBJ2-7; D gene: TRBD2; clone size: few; V gene: TRBV7-2; CDR3 protein: CASSPSGGPYEQYF; CDR3 DNA: TGTGCCAGCAGCCCCAGCGGGGGTCCCTACGAGCAGTACTTC
J gene: TRBJ2-1; D gene: TRBD2; clone size: .; V gene: TRBV12-3/TRBV12-4; CDR3 protein: CASSSGLAGGLPLF; CDR3 DNA: TGTGCCAGCAGTTCGGGACTAGCGGGAGGATTACCGTTGTTC
J gene: TRBJ1-5; D gene: .; clone size: few; V gene: TRBV28; CDR3 protein: CASSLTLGSNQPQRF; CDR3 DNA: TGTGCCAGCAGTTTAACGTTGGGTAGCAATCAGCCCCAGCGTTTT
J gene: TRBJ1-1; D gene: .; clone size: many; V gene: TRBV12-3/TRBV12-4; CDR3 protein: CASGRGEGTEAFF; CDR3 DNA: TGTGCCAGCGGAAGGGGGGAAGGAACTGAAGCTTTCTTT
J gene: TRBJ1-2; D gene: TRBD1; clone size: many; V gene: TRBV27; CDR3 protein: CASSLTPTGGNYGYTF; CDR3 DNA: TGTGCCAGCAGTTTAACCCCGACAGGGGGCAACTATGGCTACACCTTC
J gene: TRBJ2-7; D gene: .; clone size: .; V gene: TRBV6-2/TRBV6-3; CDR3 protein: CASSYAQGPTYEQYF; CDR3 DNA: TGTGCCAGCAGTTACGCTCAGGGACCAACTTACGAGCAGTACTTC
J gene: TRBJ1-4; D gene: .; clone size: few; V gene: TRBV19; CDR3 protein: CASSMVTGFNEKLFF; CDR3 DNA: TGTGCCAGTAGTATGGTTACGGGCTTTAATGAAAAACTGTTTTTT
J gene: TRBJ1-2; D gene: TRBD1; clone size: .; V gene: TRBV20-1; CDR3 protein: CSALGTGGAYGYTF; CDR3 DNA: TGCAGTGCCCTGGGGACAGGGGGCGCCTATGGCTACACCTTC
J gene: TRBJ2-1; D gene: TRBD2; clone size: .; V gene: TRBV5-1; CDR3 protein: CASSLDPASGHNEQFF; CDR3 DNA: TGCGCCAGCAGCTTGGATCCGGCTAGCGGCCACAATGAGCAGTTCTTC
J gene: TRBJ1-6; D gene: TRBD1; clone size: many; V gene: TRBV11-2; CDR3 protein: CASSPRDSSNSPLHF; CDR3 DNA: TGTGCCAGCAGCCCTCGGGACAGCAGTAATTCACCCCTCCACTTT
J gene: TRBJ2-7; D gene: TRBD2; clone size: .; V gene: TRBV19; CDR3 protein: CASRAGGSPEQYF; CDR3 DNA: TGTGCCAGTAGGGCGGGAGGGTCGCCCGAGCAGTACTTC
J gene: TRBJ1-2; D gene: .; clone size: .; V gene: TRBV18; CDR3 protein: CASSPGQINYGYTF; CDR3 DNA: TGTGCCAGCTCCCCAGGGCAGATCAACTATGGCTACACCTTC
J gene: TRBJ1-4; D gene: .; clone size: many; V gene: TRBV12-3/TRBV12-4; CDR3 protein: CASSFGGGRSEKLFF; CDR3 DNA: TGTGCCAGCAGTTTCGGGGGAGGTCGGTCTGAAAAACTGTTTTTT
J gene: TRBJ1-1; D gene: .; clone size: few; V gene: TRBV27; CDR3 protein: CASSSVGYPLNTEAFF; CDR3 DNA: TGTGCCAGCAGTTCGGTTGGGTATCCCTTGAACACTGAAGCTTTCTTT
J gene: TRBJ2-4; D gene: .; clone size: .; V gene: TRBV12-3/TRBV12-4; CDR3 protein: CASSLVVGNEQYF; CDR3 DNA: TGTGCCAGCAGTTTAGTGGTTGGCAATGAGCAGTACTTC
J gene: TRBJ2-5; D gene: .; clone size: many; V gene: TRBV28; CDR3 protein: CASRVSGVRQETQYF; CDR3 DNA: TGTGCCAGCAGGGTTTCTGGGGTGCGCCAAGAGACCCAGTACTTC
J gene: TRBJ1-4; D gene: TRBD1; clone size: few; V gene: TRBV20-1; CDR3 protein: CSGGTGLNEKLFF; CDR3 DNA: TGCAGTGGAGGGACAGGACTTAATGAAAAACTGTTTTTT
J gene: TRBJ2-3; D gene: TRBD2; clone size: .; V gene: TRBV29-1; CDR3 protein: CSAIDSGGPTDTQYF; CDR3 DNA: TGCAGCGCCATCGACTCGGGAGGGCCTACAGATACGCAGTATTTT
J gene: TRBJ2-5; D gene: .; clone size: many; V gene: TRBV7-8; CDR3 protein: CASSPGEVETQYF; CDR3 DNA: TGTGCCAGCAGCCCAGGGGAGGTGGAGACCCAGTACTTC
J gene: TRBJ1-2; D gene: .; clone size: .; V gene: TRBV20-1; CDR3 protein: CSARAPNYGYTF; CDR3 DNA: TGCAGTGCTAGAGCCCCTAACTATGGCTACACCTTC
J gene: TRBJ1-2; D gene: .; clone size: .; V gene: TRBV29-1; CDR3 protein: CSVEFAGSYGYTF; CDR3 DNA: TGCAGCGTTGAATTCGCAGGGTCCTATGGCTACACCTTC
J gene: TRBJ2-2; D gene: TRBD2; clone size: few; V gene: TRBV19; CDR3 protein: CASSRLAGGRESAGELFF; CDR3 DNA: TGTGCCAGCAGCCGACTAGCGGGAGGGCGGGAATCGGCCGGGGAGCTGTTTTTT
J gene: TRBJ2-2; D gene: .; clone size: .; V gene: TRBV4-1; CDR3 protein: CASSRSGTTDTGELFF; CDR3 DNA: TGCGCCAGCAGCCGTTCCGGGACAACGGACACCGGGGAGCTGTTTTTT
J gene: TRBJ2-3; D gene: .; clone size: .; V gene: TRBV19; CDR3 protein: CASSRRQYTDTQYF; CDR3 DNA: TGTGCCAGTAGCCGTCGGCAATACACAGATACGCAGTATTTT
J gene: TRBJ2-5; D gene: .; clone size: many; V gene: TRBV13; CDR3 protein: CASSLVLKTQYF; CDR3 DNA: TGTGCCAGCAGCTTAGTTCTGAAGACCCAGTACTTC
J gene: TRBJ2-2; D gene: TRBD2; clone size: few; V gene: TRBV10-3; CDR3 protein: CAIREGLAGPNTGELFF; CDR3 DNA: TGTGCCATCAGGGAGGGCCTAGCGGGTCCGAACACCGGGGAGCTGTTTTTT
J gene: TRBJ2-7; D gene: .; clone size: many; V gene: TRBV6-2/TRBV6-3; CDR3 protein: CASSYSQGPYEQYF; CDR3 DNA: TGTGCCAGCAGTTACAGCCAGGGTCCTTACGAGCAGTACTTC
J gene: TRBJ1-2; D gene: .; clone size: few; V gene: TRBV6-5; CDR3 protein: CASSYRSEGSWGYTF; CDR3 DNA: TGTGCCAGCAGTTACAGGAGTGAGGGATCATGGGGCTACACCTTC
J gene: TRBJ2-1; D gene: .; clone size: .; V gene: TRBV12-3/TRBV12-4; CDR3 protein: CASSFGGGFLANEQFF; CDR3 DNA: TGTGCCAGCAGTTTCGGAGGAGGGTTTCTGGCAAATGAGCAGTTCTTC